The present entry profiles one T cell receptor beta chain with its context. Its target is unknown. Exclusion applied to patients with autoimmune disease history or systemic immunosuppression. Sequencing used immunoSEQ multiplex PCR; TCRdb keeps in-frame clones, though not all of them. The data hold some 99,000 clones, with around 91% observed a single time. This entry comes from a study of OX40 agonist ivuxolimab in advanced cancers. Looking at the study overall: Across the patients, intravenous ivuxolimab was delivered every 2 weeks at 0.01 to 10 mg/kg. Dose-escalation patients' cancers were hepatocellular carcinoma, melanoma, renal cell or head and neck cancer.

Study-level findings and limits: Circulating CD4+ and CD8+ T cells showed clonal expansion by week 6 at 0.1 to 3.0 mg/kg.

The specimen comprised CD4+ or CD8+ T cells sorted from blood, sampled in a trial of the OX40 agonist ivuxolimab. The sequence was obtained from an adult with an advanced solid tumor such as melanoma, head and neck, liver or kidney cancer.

DNA of the CDR3: TGTGCCAGCAGTCCGGGACAGAACTATGGCTACACCTTC. This sequence encodes CASSPGQNYGYTF. The rearrangement links TRBV6-6 to TRBJ1-2, with TRBD1 matching over 7 bases. Germline V lookup: CDR1 MNHNY, CDR2 SVGAGI (reference sequence). The V and J ends lost 5 bases and 2 bases, in that order; junction bases with no gene match: 2. This CDR3 contains 13 residues.